This T cell receptor (beta chain) was identified during a study of Tregs in tolerant kidney transplant recipients (dated by TCRdb to between 2018 and 2021). Looking at the study overall: The transplants used related donors along with nonmyeloablative bone marrow transplantation, and in the human trials mixed chimerism was transient. The study used TCRbeta sequencing to identify donor-specific regulatory T cells before combined kidney and bone marrow transplantation, then tracked those cells after transplant.

Genomic DNA was extracted from sorted cells with the QIAGEN DNeasy Blood and Tissue Kit for TCRbeta CDR3 sequencing. Through immunoSEQ, high-throughput TCRbeta CDR3 sequencing was done commercially, including PCR amplification with internal controls and bias correction. Regarding the original processing steps: Unique productive TCRbeta sequences were defined by CDR3 nucleotide sequence where primers matched, otherwise by CDR3 amino acid sequence with Vbeta and Jbeta genes. As a correction for sorting error, sequences shared between sorted populations at a frequency ratio of 2:1 or less were discarded, and the remaining shared sequences were assigned to the higher population. Sequences were defined as donor-reactive when expanded at least 5-fold in CFSE-low cells versus unstimulated cells and present at a frequency of at least 0.01% in CFSE-low cells. Jensen-Shannon divergence, calculated on the top 100 TCRbeta sequences ranked by frequency, was used to quantify repertoire divergence. For samples with multiple sequencing runs, sorting error was corrected in each run separately before the runs were combined. TCRdb retrieved this table from immuneACCESS and kept in-frame rearrangements only. Not all clones are present; in checked studies, unresolved V genes account for under half, and no reason is known for the remainder. For V, J and clone size, that table is used; D and trimming come from the DNA. The sample has about 100,000 clones on record, about 90% of them singletons. The ten largest clones capture nearly 0.35% of the sample.

To note about this clone: Its antigen specificity is not known. No qualities accompany the bases; no much larger clone lies one base away.

In the paper's terms, the time point label means: blood sample drawn before combined kidney and bone marrow transplant. Thawed PBMCs were FACS-sorted into unstimulated Tregs (CD4+CD25+CD127-), CD4+ non-Tregs (CD4+CD25-), CD4 cells and CD8 cells. The patients were a handful of recipients of combined kidney and bone marrow transplants from the ITN036ST trial, and samples were available only from these trial subjects. Healthy control blood was separated into PBMCs by Ficoll density gradient and cryopreserved, and patient PBMCs were collected both before and after transplant. Study-level results and caveats: For some patients, the PCR primers changed as time went on, which meant samples from those patients could not be compared with one another at the nucleotide level. Biological reproducibility was not directly addressed, though technical replication error appeared minimal. The most biologically relevant and donor-specific TCRbeta repertoire appeared to be identified by expanding Tregs with activated donor B cells. Because only a small number of patients were included, the study had limitations, and the results will need to be validated in larger populations as well as under other immunosuppression protocols. Donor-specific Treg expansion was found to exceed global Treg expansion in tolerant patients, suggesting antigen-driven rather than nonspecific expansion.

The source material was CD4+ T cells from blood, sampled before the transplant. This TCR derives from a human donor who received a combined kidney and bone marrow transplant.

The CDR3 reads CASSKETGYGYTF. The DNA sequence reads TGTGCCAGCAGTAAAGAAACAGGGTACGGCTACACCTTC. The chain uses TRBV6-4 and TRBJ1-2; the D segment could be TRBD1, given 6 matching bases. Trimming takes 5 bases from V and 8 bases from J, and the germline ends sit 15 bases apart. CDR3 length: 13 amino acids, cysteine to phenylalanine. The retained sequence is limited to the CDR3, 39 bases, with the frame set at the first base. For CDR1 and CDR2, the germline V gene lists MRHNA and SNTAGT.